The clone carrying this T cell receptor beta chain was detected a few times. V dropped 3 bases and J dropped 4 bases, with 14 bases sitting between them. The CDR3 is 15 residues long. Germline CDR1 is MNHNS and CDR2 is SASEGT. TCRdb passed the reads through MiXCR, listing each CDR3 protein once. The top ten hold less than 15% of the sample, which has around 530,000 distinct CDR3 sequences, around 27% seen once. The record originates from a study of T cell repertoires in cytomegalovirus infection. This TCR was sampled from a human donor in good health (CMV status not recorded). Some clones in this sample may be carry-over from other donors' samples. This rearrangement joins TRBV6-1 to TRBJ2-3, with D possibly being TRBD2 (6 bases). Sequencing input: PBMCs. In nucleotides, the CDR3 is TGTGCCAGCAGTGAGGGGGGAGTAGGGGCAGATACGCAGTATTTT. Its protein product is CASSEGGVGADTQYF.